This TCR beta chain was identified during a study of T cells after yellow fever vaccination. Each CDR3 protein is one row after TCRdb ran MiXCR on the 5' RACE reads. This repertoire shows around 300,000 distinct CDR3 sequences, 3.5% to 4.5% found once; its top ten account for just under 20%. This clonotype was detected only a few times. Losses at the gene ends were 4 bases for V and 4 bases for J; bases not matched to a gene: 1. The CDR3 contains 13 residues. Looked up from germline, CDR1 is ENHRY and CDR2 is SYGVKD. The chain recombines TRBV10-3 with TRBJ2-5, with 9 positions matching TRBD1. The specimen was PBMCs, collected 15 days after the yellow fever booster vaccination. The TCR sequence derives from a man aged 18 to 30 who received the YFV17D yellow fever vaccine. The CDR3 here is CAISGTGAETQYF. The CDR3 bases are TGTGCCATCAGTGGGACAGGGGCAGAGACCCAGTACTTC.